Following are 26 T cell receptor beta chains from one sample sequenced in a study of OX40 agonist ivuxolimab in advanced cancers. The data were produced by immunoSEQ multiplex PCR, yet TCRdb's version contains in-frame clones alone and is incomplete. The table has tens of thousands of clones, approximately 90% seen once. Specimen: CD4+ or CD8+ T cells sorted from blood, collected in a trial of the OX40 agonist ivuxolimab. Receptors were obtained from an adult with an advanced solid tumor such as melanoma, head and neck, liver or kidney cancer.

The gene calls are TRBV28 and TRBJ1-2; 8 bases are a match to TRBD1. Germline V gene lookup returns CDR1 MDHEN and CDR2 SYDVKM. V lost 6 bases and J lost 1; bases outside the gene matches: 13. This CDR3 comprises 17 residues. CDR3 bases: TGTGCCAGCAGAATACAATTCAGGGGGCTAGTTAACTATGGCTACACCTTC. Its protein is CASRIQFRGLVNYGYTF.

The rearrangement links TRBV13 to TRBJ2-7, with 7 positions matching TRBD2. This CDR3 has 14 amino acids. Germline-derived CDR1 and CDR2 are PRHDT and FYEKMQ (reference sequence). The V segment lost 4 bases and the J segment 5 bases; nucleotides outside the gene matches: 8. The CDR3 nucleotides are TGTGCCAGCAGCTCCCGCGGGAGCCCCCACGAGCAGTACTTC. Residues: CASSSRGSPHEQYF.

The chain recombines TRBV5-4 with TRBJ2-1, with D perhaps TRBD1 or TRBD2 (5 bases each). This CDR3 is built from 12 residues. Trimming removed 6 bases from V and 6 bases from J, with 10 bases in between. CDR1 is SGHNT, CDR2 YYREEE, per germline (reference sequence). CDR3 in amino acids: CASKRGSNEQFF. The DNA for the CDR3 is TGTGCCAGCAAACGGGGCTCCAATGAGCAGTTCTTC.

The chain joins TRBV4-1 to TRBJ2-1, with a tentative D call TRBD2 (5 bases). This CDR3 is built from 16 residues. CDR1 is MGHRA and CDR2 is YSYEKL in the germline V gene. V dropped 6 bases and J dropped 10 bases, with 25 bases sitting between them. CDR3 in amino acids: CASRPRGSETFQEQFF. CDR3 in DNA: TGCGCCAGCAGGCCCCGGGGTAGCGAGACCTTTCAGGAGCAGTTCTTC.

The rearrangement links TRBV9 to TRBJ1-2, with 7 nucleotides matching TRBD1. The CDR3 is made up of 14 amino acids. V shed 5 bases, J shed 3 bases, and the junction held 7 bases outside the gene matches. Per the germline V gene, CDR1 is SGDLS and CDR2 is YYNGEE. The CDR3, as DNA: TGTGCCAGCAGGCCCCAGGGGGAGTACTATGGCTACACCTTC. Protein product: CASRPQGEYYGYTF.

The rearrangement joins TRBV27 to TRBJ2-5; possible D gene TRBD2, 5 bases. The last part of the DNA fits TRBJ2-7 better; the J call may be wrong. Germline values: CDR1 MNHEY, CDR2 SMNVEV (reference sequence). The CDR3 is made up of 17 amino acids. Written as DNA, the CDR3 is TGTGCCAGCAGTTTATCTATTCCTTCAGCAGGCGGGTACGAGCAGTACTTC. It codes for CASSLSIPSAGGYEQYF.

The chain couples TRBV7-9 to TRBJ2-5; tentatively, D is TRBD1 or TRBD2 (5 bases each). The CDR3 sequence is 15 residues long. In germline, CDR1 is SEHNR, CDR2 FQNEAQ (reference sequence). The ends were cut back, 6 bases at V and 7 bases at J, with 21 bases in the middle. The chain's CDR3 is CASSPIEGPARTQYF. The CDR3 DNA is TGTGCCAGCAGTCCCATCGAGGGGCCAGCACGGACCCAGTACTTC.

V and J are TRBV7-6 and TRBJ2-7; 7 nucleotides agree with TRBD1. CDR1 is SGHVS and CDR2 is FNYEAQ in the germline V gene. The V gene end was trimmed by 5 bases and the J gene end by 7 bases; junction bases not matched to a gene: 11. The CDR3 extends over 14 amino acids. The CDR3 loop is CASSPGTEPTEQYF. CDR3 sequence (DNA): TGTGCCAGCAGCCCGGGGACAGAACCTACTGAGCAGTACTTC.

This rearrangement joins TRBV28 to TRBJ2-1; 9 bases fit TRBD2. CDR3 size: 14 residues. Losses at the gene ends were 3 bases for V and 7 bases for J; bases not matched to a gene: 4. In germline, CDR1 is MDHEN, CDR2 SYDVKM. This chain's CDR3 is CASSFPGLANEQFF. CDR3 sequence (DNA): TGTGCCAGCAGTTTTCCTGGACTAGCGAATGAGCAGTTCTTC.

This chain uses TRBV5-8 with TRBJ2-5, with a weak D call TRBD1 (6 bases). The CDR3 has 11 residues. Trimming took 5 bases from V and 11 from J, leaving 13 bases between them. Germline V gene lookup returns CDR1 SGHTS and CDR2 YDEGEE. The CDR3 sequence is CASSLTGPQYF. The CDR3 DNA reads as TGTGCCAGCAGTTTGACAGGACCGCAGTACTTC.

This clone was seen a handful of times. The same CDR3 can be traced to other DNA sequences in this sample. The V gene is TRBV19, the J gene TRBJ2-1, with D hard to call. CDR1 is LNHDA and CDR2 is SQIVND in the germline V gene (reference sequence). Trimming stripped 8 bases from V and 0 bases from J, with 5 bases between. This CDR3 is 12 amino acids long. Here the CDR3 DNA reads TGTGCCAGTCTAAGCTCCTACAATGAGCAGTTCTTC. Translating gives CASLSSYNEQFF.

The genes are TRBV27 and TRBJ2-1; D is uncertain. CDR3 length: 13 residues. V was cut by 10 bases and J by 1 base, with 11 bases left in between. Germline V CDR1 and CDR2: MNHEY, SMNVEV (reference sequence). The CDR3 is CATAYGSYNEQFF. As DNA, the CDR3 is TGTGCCACCGCCTACGGATCCTACAATGAGCAGTTCTTC.

CDR3 sequence (DNA): TGTGCCAGCTCCCCTAGGACTAGCGGTCCCTACGAGCAGTACTTC. It translates to CASSPRTSGPYEQYF. V is TRBV6-4 and J is TRBJ2-7; 10 nucleotides agree with TRBD2. This CDR3 spans 15 amino acids. CDR1 MRHNA and CDR2 SNTAGT come from the germline V gene. The V and J ends lost 8 bases and 2 bases, in that order; junction bases with no gene match: 9.

This clone was detected once. The chain has TRBV7-3 and TRBJ2-3; 7 bases match TRBD2. The J segment lost 3 bases and the V segment lost 0 bases, leaving 3 bases of the junction unmatched. The germline V gene encodes CDR1 SGHTA and CDR2 FQGTGA. The CDR3 contains 15 residues. This CDR3 is CASSLTAGETDTQYF. DNA of the CDR3: TGTGCCAGCAGCTTAACGGCGGGAGAGACAGATACGCAGTATTTT.

The chain employs TRBV28 and TRBJ2-1; 12 positions match TRBD2. Unmatched junction bases numbered 6, after V lost 5 bases and J lost 4 bases. The length of the CDR3 is 16 residues. Germline V lookup: CDR1 MDHEN, CDR2 SYDVKM. CDR3 sequence reads: CASSLRLAGVYNEQFF. Here the CDR3 DNA reads TGTGCCAGCAGTCTTCGACTAGCGGGAGTGTACAATGAGCAGTTCTTC.

The chain uses TRBV27 and TRBJ2-1; D is possibly TRBD1 or TRBD2 (6 bases each). Germline values: CDR1 MNHEY, CDR2 SMNVEV (reference sequence). The CDR3 consists of 15 residues. Deletions cut 2 bases from V and 8 bases from J, with 16 bases between. The CDR3 here is CASSLIYHGGDEQFF. The CDR3 DNA is TGTGCCAGCAGTTTAATATACCACGGGGGCGATGAGCAGTTCTTC.

This chain joins TRBV5-3 and TRBJ2-3; 12 nucleotides align to TRBD2. TRBV5-3 is an ORF for which the function is uncertain. This CDR3 spans 16 amino acids. V trimming: 1 base; J trimming: 3 bases; junction bases outside the gene matches: 3. The CDR3 nucleotides read TGTGCCAGAAGCTTGCCTGGGACTAGCGGGACAGATACGCAGTATTTT. Encoded protein: CARSLPGTSGTDTQYF.

This clone was observed a single time. V is TRBV28 and J is TRBJ2-1, with 8 bases that match TRBD2. Trimming at V came to 5 bases and at J to 2 bases, leaving 5 bases not matched to a gene. The germline CDR1 and CDR2 sequences are MDHEN and SYDVKM. The CDR3 covers 15 residues. As DNA, the CDR3 is TGTGCCAGCAGTCCAACTAGCGGACCCTACAATGAGCAGTTCTTC. The encoded protein is CASSPTSGPYNEQFF.

The chain carries TRBV27 and TRBJ2-3; the D is unclear. V lost 6 bases and J lost 2, with 3 bases in between. The CDR3 is made up of 11 amino acids. Germline CDR1 is MNHEY and CDR2 is SMNVEV (reference sequence). The CDR3 region is CASRVTDTQYF. The CDR3 DNA is TGTGCCAGCAGGGTCACAGATACGCAGTATTTT.

This chain uses TRBV28 with TRBJ2-3; 7 bases match TRBD2. V was pared by 3 bases and J by 0 bases, with 6 bases of the junction left unmatched. CDR1 and CDR2 from the germline V gene are MDHEN and SYDVKM. There are 16 residues in the CDR3. The CDR3 DNA reads as TGTGCCAGCAGTTTGAATCTAGCGGAGAGCACAGATACGCAGTATTTT. Protein sequence: CASSLNLAESTDTQYF.

The chain carries TRBV14 and TRBJ1-3; 9 positions match TRBD1. The CDR3 sequence is 16 residues long. V shed 2 bases, J shed 4 bases, and the junction held 6 bases outside the gene matches. Germline V gene data show CDR1 as SGHDN and CDR2 as FVKESK. The CDR3 DNA follows: TGTGCCAGCAGCCAACTACAGGGGGCACAAGGAAACACCATATATTTT. Protein product: CASSQLQGAQGNTIYF.

V gene TRBV7-8 combines with J gene TRBJ2-7; D remains ambiguous. V gave up 5 bases and J gave up 2 bases, with 16 bases separating them. Germline assignment: CDR1 SGHVS and CDR2 FQNEAQ. This CDR3 region has 15 residues. CDR3 loop: CASSLLLDRTYEQYF. The CDR3 DNA follows: TGTGCCAGCAGCCTCCTTCTGGACCGCACCTACGAGCAGTACTTC. Complete variable domain (other parts from reference TRBV7-8 and TRBJ2-7): GAGVSQSPRYKVAKRGQDVALRCDPISGHVSLFWYQQALGQGPEFLTYFQNEAQLDKSGLPSDRFFAERPEGSVSTLKIQRTQQEDSAVYLCASSLLLDRTYEQYFGPGTRLTVT.

The CDR3 nucleotides read TGTGCCAGTAGTATAGTTGGAAATGGGGCCAACGTCCTGACTTTC. Translating gives CASSIVGNGANVLTF. The chain couples TRBV19 to TRBJ2-6, with D unclear. The CDR3 spans 15 residues. Germline loops: CDR1 LNHDA, CDR2 SQIVND (reference sequence). Deletions cut 1 base from V and 3 bases from J, with 7 bases between.

The chain is built from TRBV11-2 and TRBJ2-1, with D perhaps TRBD2 (7 bases). Germline assignment: CDR1 SGHAT and CDR2 FQNNGV. This CDR3 spans 15 amino acids. Trimming removed 4 bases from V and 16 bases from J, with 26 bases in between. DNA for the CDR3: TGTGCCAGCAGCTCGAAGGAGATAGCGGGTGAGGGGGATTTCTTC. Translated, it gives CASSSKEIAGEGDFF.

This clone appeared a single time. V gene TRBV30 combines with J gene TRBJ2-5, with D possibly being TRBD2 (6 bases). This CDR3 has 15 amino acids. CDR1 GTSNPN and CDR2 SVGIG come from the germline V gene (reference sequence). V lost 4 bases and J 3 bases, leaving 18 bases between the germline ends. The CDR3 DNA reads TGTGCCTGGACGGGCGGGATTGATTTCGAAGAGACCCAGTACTTC. Amino acids: CAWTGGIDFEETQYF. Filled out from reference TRBV30 and TRBJ2-5, the complete variable domain reads SQTIHQWPATLVQPVGSPLSLECTVEGTSNPNLYWYRQAAGRGLQLLFYSVGIGQISSEVPQNLSASRPQDRQFILSSKKLLLSDSGFYLCAWTGGIDFEETQYFGPGTRLLVL.

The chain carries TRBV28 and TRBJ2-1; unclear D gene. This CDR3 contains 15 residues. Trimming removed 8 bases from V and 9 bases from J, with 23 bases in between. Germline CDR1 is MDHEN and CDR2 is SYDVKM. CDR3 DNA: TGTGCCAGCGGAAGATTAGCAGACCACACGCGTGAGCAGTTCTTC. As protein: CASGRLADHTREQFF.